These T cell receptor beta chains were read from a single sample in a study of cytomegalovirus exposure and HLA in healthy donors. Sequencing used immunoSEQ multiplex PCR; TCRdb keeps in-frame clones, though not all of them. The sample has tens of thousands of clones, 80% to 90% seen once. The sample taken for sequencing was PBMCs. Receptor source: a woman aged 30 to 39 in good health and CMV-seronegative. Each CDR3 is given with its conserved first and last residue. A D gene is named only where the DNA matches it firmly. Clone size is given for some rows only: seen once, a few or many times, or a class if the clone is expanded.

cdr3_length: 15
d_call: TRBD1
j_call: TRBJ2-7
clone_size: once
v_call: TRBV6-5
cdr3_aa: CASSYVGTASYEQYF
cdr3_nt: TGTGCCAGCAGTTATGTGGGGACAGCCTCCTACGAGCAGTACTTC

cdr3_length: 14
d_call: TRBD1
j_call: TRBJ1-2
clone_size: NA
v_call: TRBV11-2
cdr3_aa: CASSSLQGSRGYTF
cdr3_nt: TGTGCCAGCAGCTCCCTACAGGGGTCTCGGGGCTACACCTTC

cdr3_length: 15
d_call: TRBD1
j_call: TRBJ1-1
clone_size: NA
v_call: TRBV19
cdr3_aa: CASSWDRGSNTEAFF
cdr3_nt: TGTGCCAGTAGTTGGGACAGGGGATCGAACACTGAAGCTTTCTTT

cdr3_length: 13
d_call: TRBD1
j_call: TRBJ1-2
clone_size: NA
v_call: TRBV30
cdr3_aa: CAWSVGQVYGYTF
cdr3_nt: TGTGCCTGGAGTGTTGGACAGGTCTATGGCTACACCTTC

cdr3_length: 17
d_call: TRBD2
j_call: TRBJ2-3
clone_size: NA
v_call: TRBV7-2
cdr3_aa: CASIKIGGVVSTDTQYF
cdr3_nt: TGTGCCAGCATCAAGATCGGGGGGGTCGTTAGCACAGATACGCAGTATTTT

cdr3_length: 15
d_call: TRBD2
j_call: TRBJ2-3
clone_size: NA
v_call: TRBV18
cdr3_aa: CASSPLVAGSDTQYF
cdr3_nt: TGTGCCAGCTCACCACTGGTAGCGGGGTCAGATACGCAGTATTTT

cdr3_length: 15
d_call: NA
j_call: TRBJ1-2
clone_size: once
v_call: TRBV13
cdr3_aa: CASSLGQSPNYGYTF
cdr3_nt: TGTGCCAGCAGCCTCGGACAGTCTCCTAACTATGGCTACACCTTC

cdr3_length: 16
d_call: NA
j_call: TRBJ1-3
clone_size: NA
v_call: TRBV5-1
cdr3_aa: CASSLRTPVSGNTIYF
cdr3_nt: TGCGCCAGCAGCTTGCGGACTCCGGTCTCTGGAAACACCATATATTTT

cdr3_length: 17
d_call: TRBD2
j_call: TRBJ2-4
clone_size: NA
v_call: TRBV7-8
cdr3_aa: CASSPTGWGGFKNIQYF
cdr3_nt: TGTGCCAGCAGCCCCACCGGGTGGGGGGGATTCAAAAACATTCAGTACTTC

cdr3_length: 14
d_call: NA
j_call: TRBJ2-5
clone_size: NA
v_call: TRBV27
cdr3_aa: CASSPTVRGETQYF
cdr3_nt: TGTGCCAGCAGCCCAACCGTCCGGGGAGAGACCCAGTACTTC

cdr3_length: 15
d_call: TRBD2
j_call: TRBJ2-5
clone_size: few
v_call: TRBV19
cdr3_aa: CASSISPSGAETQYF
cdr3_nt: TGTGCCAGTAGTATATCGCCTAGCGGGGCAGAGACCCAGTACTTC

cdr3_length: 11
d_call: NA
j_call: TRBJ1-1
clone_size: NA
v_call: TRBV11-2
cdr3_aa: CASSLLTEAFF
cdr3_nt: TGTGCCAGCAGCTTACTAACTGAAGCTTTCTTT

cdr3_length: 16
d_call: NA
j_call: TRBJ1-2
clone_size: few
v_call: TRBV10-2
cdr3_aa: CASSSPTGETNYGYTF
cdr3_nt: TGCGCCAGCAGTTCCCCGACAGGAGAAACCAACTATGGCTACACCTTC

cdr3_length: 14
d_call: NA
j_call: TRBJ1-2
clone_size: NA
v_call: TRBV30
cdr3_aa: CAWSVGRGIYGYTF
cdr3_nt: TGTGCCTGGAGTGTGGGCAGGGGAATCTATGGCTACACCTTC

cdr3_length: 13
d_call: TRBD1
j_call: TRBJ2-1
clone_size: NA
v_call: TRBV27
cdr3_aa: CASSGTEYNEQFF
cdr3_nt: TGTGCCAGCAGCGGGACAGAGTACAATGAGCAGTTCTTC

cdr3_length: 17
d_call: TRBD2
j_call: TRBJ2-1
clone_size: few
v_call: TRBV28
cdr3_aa: CASSYPEGSGGGNEQFF
cdr3_nt: TGTGCCAGCAGTTACCCGGAGGGTAGCGGGGGGGGTAATGAGCAGTTCTTC

cdr3_length: 13
d_call: NA
j_call: TRBJ2-2
clone_size: once
v_call: TRBV27
cdr3_aa: CASAPGGGGELFF
cdr3_nt: TGTGCCAGCGCCCCTGGGGGAGGTGGGGAGCTGTTTTTT

cdr3_length: 13
d_call: TRBD2
j_call: TRBJ2-7
clone_size: NA
v_call: TRBV10-1
cdr3_aa: CASSVKRGYEQYF
cdr3_nt: TGCGCCAGCAGTGTTAAGCGGGGCTACGAGCAGTACTTC

cdr3_length: 15
d_call: NA
j_call: TRBJ1-2
clone_size: once
v_call: TRBV9
cdr3_aa: CASSPQGGPPGGYTF
cdr3_nt: TGTGCCAGCAGCCCCCAAGGCGGGCCACCGGGAGGCTACACCTTC

cdr3_length: 17
d_call: NA
j_call: TRBJ2-7
clone_size: once
v_call: TRBV11-2
cdr3_aa: CASSLDQSRGISYEQYF
cdr3_nt: TGTGCCAGCAGCTTAGATCAAAGTCGAGGAATTTCCTACGAGCAGTACTTC

cdr3_length: 15
d_call: NA
j_call: TRBJ1-5
clone_size: NA
v_call: TRBV28
cdr3_aa: CASSGRTVLNQPQHF
cdr3_nt: TGTGCCAGCAGTGGGAGGACGGTTTTGAATCAGCCCCAGCATTTT

cdr3_length: 14
d_call: TRBD2
j_call: TRBJ2-7
clone_size: NA
v_call: TRBV5-4
cdr3_aa: CASSFSGSSYEQYF
cdr3_nt: TGTGCCAGCAGCTTTAGCGGGAGCTCCTACGAGCAGTACTTC

cdr3_length: 14
d_call: NA
j_call: TRBJ2-5
clone_size: NA
v_call: TRBV11-3
cdr3_aa: CASSLEQGRETQYF
cdr3_nt: TGTGCCAGCAGCTTGGAACAGGGACGGGAGACCCAGTACTTC

cdr3_length: 15
d_call: NA
j_call: TRBJ1-5
clone_size: NA
v_call: TRBV28
cdr3_aa: CASNSGGDSNQPQHF
cdr3_nt: TGTGCCAGCAACTCTGGGGGGGATAGCAATCAGCCCCAGCATTTT

cdr3_length: 14
d_call: TRBD1
j_call: TRBJ1-1
clone_size: few
v_call: TRBV6-6
cdr3_aa: CASSPGQMNTEAFF
cdr3_nt: TGTGCCAGCAGCCCGGGACAGATGAACACTGAAGCTTTCTTT

cdr3_length: 18
d_call: TRBD1
j_call: TRBJ1-3
clone_size: NA
v_call: TRBV11-2
cdr3_aa: CASSLDRGLELAGNTIYF
cdr3_nt: TGTGCCAGCAGCTTAGACAGGGGGCTTGAATTAGCTGGAAACACCATATATTTT

cdr3_length: 17
d_call: NA
j_call: TRBJ2-6
clone_size: few
v_call: TRBV18
cdr3_aa: CASSPPRTPSGANVLTF
cdr3_nt: TGTGCCAGCTCACCACCCAGAACCCCCTCTGGGGCCAACGTCCTGACTTTC

cdr3_length: 12
d_call: NA
j_call: TRBJ2-7
clone_size: NA
v_call: TRBV14
cdr3_aa: CASSQVLLEQYF
cdr3_nt: TGTGCCAGCAGCCAAGTCCTACTCGAGCAGTACTTC

cdr3_length: 14
d_call: NA
j_call: TRBJ1-2
clone_size: NA
v_call: TRBV7-2
cdr3_aa: CASSLSRVNYGYTF
cdr3_nt: TGTGCCAGCAGCTTATCCCGAGTTAACTATGGCTACACCTTC

cdr3_length: 19
d_call: TRBD1
j_call: TRBJ1-1
clone_size: NA
v_call: TRBV10-3
cdr3_aa: CAISGPGQGRAPANTEAFF
cdr3_nt: TGTGCCATCAGTGGGCCGGGACAGGGAAGGGCTCCGGCGAACACTGAAGCTTTCTTT

cdr3_length: 19
d_call: NA
j_call: TRBJ2-7
clone_size: NA
v_call: TRBV7-9
cdr3_aa: CASSLDPLHRDLQRYEQYF
cdr3_nt: TGTGCCAGCAGCTTAGACCCACTCCACAGGGATCTCCAGCGGTACGAGCAGTACTTC

cdr3_length: 15
d_call: NA
j_call: TRBJ2-2
clone_size: NA
v_call: TRBV28
cdr3_aa: CASSSSGANTGELFF
cdr3_nt: TGTGCCAGCAGCTCATCGGGGGCGAACACCGGGGAGCTGTTTTTT

cdr3_length: 14
d_call: NA
j_call: TRBJ2-5
clone_size: NA
v_call: TRBV5-6
cdr3_aa: CASSSVGQGETQYF
cdr3_nt: TGTGCCAGCAGCTCGGTGGGGCAGGGCGAGACCCAGTACTTC

cdr3_length: 16
d_call: TRBD1
j_call: TRBJ1-1
clone_size: NA
v_call: TRBV19
cdr3_aa: CASTVGQGGMNTEAFF
cdr3_nt: TGTGCCAGTACCGTCGGACAGGGGGGGATGAACACTGAAGCTTTCTTT

cdr3_length: 17
d_call: TRBD2
j_call: TRBJ2-1
clone_size: NA
v_call: TRBV18
cdr3_aa: CASSPPLAGGTYNEQFF
cdr3_nt: TGTGCCAGCTCACCACCGTTAGCGGGGGGTACCTACAATGAGCAGTTCTTC

cdr3_length: 15
d_call: NA
j_call: TRBJ1-5
clone_size: NA
v_call: TRBV5-1
cdr3_aa: CASSPGQGDNQPQHF
cdr3_nt: TGCGCCAGCAGCCCGGGACAAGGGGACAATCAGCCCCAGCATTTT

cdr3_length: 13
d_call: TRBD2
j_call: TRBJ2-7
clone_size: NA
v_call: TRBV7-9
cdr3_aa: CASWTGGPHEQYF
cdr3_nt: TGTGCCAGCTGGACGGGGGGGCCCCACGAGCAGTACTTC

cdr3_length: 15
d_call: NA
j_call: TRBJ2-2
clone_size: NA
v_call: TRBV11-3
cdr3_aa: CASSLVSTVSGELFF
cdr3_nt: TGTGCCAGCAGCTTAGTTTCTACGGTGTCCGGGGAGCTGTTTTTT

cdr3_length: 14
d_call: NA
j_call: TRBJ2-7
clone_size: NA
v_call: TRBV9
cdr3_aa: CASGRGAEYHEQYF
cdr3_nt: TGTGCCAGCGGGAGGGGGGCGGAATACCACGAGCAGTACTTC

cdr3_length: 14
d_call: TRBD1
j_call: TRBJ2-7
clone_size: NA
v_call: TRBV7-2
cdr3_aa: CASSSQGAAYEQYF
cdr3_nt: TGTGCCAGCAGCTCGCAGGGGGCCGCCTACGAGCAGTACTTC

cdr3_length: 16
d_call: TRBD1
j_call: TRBJ1-5
clone_size: NA
v_call: TRBV7-8
cdr3_aa: CASSYRTGFDNQPQHF
cdr3_nt: TGTGCCAGCAGTTACCGGACAGGGTTCGACAATCAGCCCCAGCATTTT

cdr3_length: 17
d_call: TRBD1
j_call: TRBJ1-6
clone_size: NA
v_call: TRBV7-8
cdr3_aa: CASSYARTGNSYSPLHF
cdr3_nt: TGTGCCAGCAGCTACGCACGGACAGGGAATTCTTATTCACCCCTCCACTTT

cdr3_length: 17
d_call: TRBD1
j_call: TRBJ2-7
clone_size: NA
v_call: TRBV19
cdr3_aa: CASSSPGQSFKPYEQYF
cdr3_nt: TGTGCCAGTAGTTCCCCGGGACAGTCCTTTAAACCCTACGAGCAGTACTTC

cdr3_length: 15
d_call: NA
j_call: TRBJ2-3
clone_size: NA
v_call: TRBV4-3
cdr3_aa: CASSQRPRDSDTQYF
cdr3_nt: TGCGCCAGCAGCCAACGACCCAGGGATTCAGATACGCAGTATTTT

cdr3_length: 11
d_call: NA
j_call: TRBJ1-2
clone_size: NA
v_call: TRBV29-1
cdr3_aa: CSVAENYGYTF
cdr3_nt: TGCAGCGTGGCAGAAAACTATGGCTACACCTTC

cdr3_length: 15
d_call: TRBD1
j_call: TRBJ1-4
clone_size: NA
v_call: TRBV11-2
cdr3_aa: CASRGTGGSDEKLFF
cdr3_nt: TGTGCCAGCAGGGGAACAGGGGGCTCTGATGAAAAACTGTTTTTT

cdr3_length: 14
d_call: NA
j_call: TRBJ2-1
clone_size: NA
v_call: TRBV6-4
cdr3_aa: CASSEGQGFGEQFF
cdr3_nt: TGTGCCAGCAGTGAGGGCCAGGGATTCGGTGAGCAGTTCTTC

cdr3_length: 11
d_call: TRBD2
j_call: TRBJ2-1
clone_size: NA
v_call: TRBV11-2
cdr3_aa: CASSSLAGGFF
cdr3_nt: TGTGCCAGCAGCTCACTAGCGGGGGGGTTCTTC

cdr3_length: 16
d_call: NA
j_call: TRBJ2-7
clone_size: NA
v_call: TRBV7-9
cdr3_aa: CASSLDRGATPYEQYF
cdr3_nt: TGTGCCAGCAGCTTAGATCGCGGGGCCACACCCTACGAGCAGTACTTC

cdr3_length: 14
d_call: TRBD1
j_call: TRBJ1-1
clone_size: NA
v_call: TRBV6-5
cdr3_aa: CASSYVQGDTEAFF
cdr3_nt: TGTGCCAGCAGTTACGTGCAGGGGGACACTGAAGCTTTCTTT